A single sample gave rise to the 11 T cell receptor delta chains below, sequenced in a study of Vδ1+ human thymocytes. Study-level points and caveats: Thymic TRG and TRD repertoires appeared highly polyclonal, with Gaussian CDR3 length distributions.

Which antigens these TCRs recognize remains unknown. The template was reverse-transcribed extracted RNA. Pooled V-gene forward primers with one constant-region reverse primer generated the CDR3 amplicons by multiplex PCR. TCRdb fed the multiplex PCR reads to CATT. The sample carries about 75,000 delta-chain clones, about 38% recorded once. The sequencing sample was made of Vdelta1+ gamma-delta thymocytes from the thymus. Described subset: FACS-sorted CD3+ TCRalphabeta- TCRVdelta1+ TCRVdelta2- thymocytes. The receptor source for this set is a boy under two years old who had congenital heart surgery.

The chain recombines TRDV1 with TRDJ1; 8 bases agree with TRDD3. V shed 5 bases, J shed 2 bases, and the junction held 16 bases outside the gene matches. Germline V CDR1 and CDR2: TSWWSYY, QGS. The CDR3 is made up of 18 amino acids. For the CDR3, the DNA is TGTGCTCTTGGGAACAACCTTACTGGGGGTCCGTGGACCGATAAACTCATCTTT. Its translation is CALGNNLTGGPWTDKLIF.

This sequence joins TRDV1 and TRDJ1; D perhaps matches TRDD3 (9 bases). The CDR3 extends over 22 amino acids. The germline V and J ends were trimmed by 4 bases and 0 bases, with 33 bases remaining between them. Germline CDR1 TSWWSYY, CDR2 QGS. CDR3 sequence (DNA): TGTGCTCTTGGGGGGCGAATGATCTCTTCCTACAACTGGGGGAGGTACACCGATAAACTCATCTTT. Translated, it gives CALGGRMISSYNWGRYTDKLIF.

The table lists this clone with a count of one. The chain combines TRDV1 with TRDJ1; D is perhaps TRDD2 (5 bases). This CDR3 spans 18 amino acids. V lost 4 bases and J lost 3, with 24 bases in between. Germline CDR1 and CDR2: TSWWSYY and QGS. The CDR3 DNA sequence: TGTGCTCTTGGGGGACTTCCCGAGTCCCTCATGGGCCCCGATAAACTCATCTTT. Protein: CALGGLPESLMGPDKLIF.

This rearrangement joins TRDV1 to TRDJ1, with TRDD3 matching 9 bases. V shed 2 bases and J 1 base; nucleotides not matched to a gene: 14. The V gene's germline CDR1 is TSWWSYY and CDR2 QGS. CDR3 length: 19 residues. In DNA, the CDR3 is TGTGCTCTTGGGGAAGCTTTTCTGGGGGATCCCGGGGCCACCGATAAACTCATCTTT. Residues: CALGEAFLGDPGATDKLIF.

This clone appeared a few times. This sequence joins TRDV1 and TRDJ1, with TRDD3 identical over 12 bases. The CDR3 contains 16 residues. CDR1 and CDR2 from the germline V gene are TSWWSYY and QGS. The J segment lost 0 bases and the V segment lost 4 bases, leaving 3 bases of the junction unmatched. The chain's CDR3 is CALGGHWGIHTDKLIF. The DNA of the CDR3 is TGTGCTCTTGGGGGACACTGGGGGATACACACCGATAAACTCATCTTT.

V usage is TRDV1 and J usage is TRDJ1; D gene uncertain. The CDR3 runs 16 residues. With 5 bases removed from V and 3 bases from J, the gap between germline ends came to 19 bases. The germline V gene encodes CDR1 TSWWSYY and CDR2 QGS. CDR3 bases: TGTGCTCTTGGGCCCTTTAGGGGTTGGTACCCCGATAAACTCATCTTT. This sequence encodes CALGPFRGWYPDKLIF.

Concerning this clone itself: This specimen includes other DNA sequences encoding the same CDR3. This sequence joins TRDV1 and TRDJ1, with 8 nucleotides matching TRDD3. Germline-derived CDR1 and CDR2 are TSWWSYY and QGS. Trimming cost V 0 bases and J 0 bases; bases outside gene matches: 9. The CDR3 runs 18 residues. Written as DNA, the CDR3 is TGTGCTCTTGGGGAACTACTCTACTGGGGGTCAAACACCGATAAACTCATCTTT. This encodes CALGELLYWGSNTDKLIF.

This clone appeared many times. The chain uses TRDV2 and TRDJ1; 7 bases fit TRDD3. The V gene end was trimmed by 2 bases and the J gene end by 0 bases; junction bases not matched to a gene: 5. The germline CDR1 and CDR2 sequences are GEAIGNYY and EKD. The CDR3 is 15 amino acids. The CDR3 coding sequence is TGTGCCTGTGACAAGTACTGGGGTTACACCGATAAACTCATCTTT. It yields the protein CACDKYWGYTDKLIF.

This clone was counted between two and nine times. The chain is built from TRDV1 and TRDJ1; TRDD3 is a possible D gene (5 bases). Germline V gene lookup returns CDR1 TSWWSYY and CDR2 QGS. Deletions cut 3 bases from V and 0 bases from J, with 20 bases between. This CDR3 region has 18 residues. The CDR3 coding sequence is TGTGCTCTTGGGGAGGCCCCTCGAGGACTGGTATACACCGATAAACTCATCTTT. Translated: CALGEAPRGLVYTDKLIF.

V usage is TRDV1 and J usage is TRDJ1; 12 bases fit TRDD3. The junction had 9 bases not matched to a gene; V was cut back by 0 bases and J by 4 bases. The germline CDR1 and CDR2 sequences are TSWWSYY and QGS. The CDR3 has 18 residues. This CDR3 reads CALGELEGWGIRIDKLIF. For the CDR3, the DNA is TGTGCTCTTGGGGAACTGGAAGGCTGGGGGATACGAATCGATAAACTCATCTTT.

About this clone: Other DNA sequences in the same sample also yield this CDR3. V is TRDV1 and J is TRDJ1, with TRDD3 matching 7 bases. Germline trimming cut 1 base from V and 4 bases from J; bases unmatched to any gene: 12. This CDR3 has 17 residues. The germline gives CDR1 TSWWSYY, CDR2 QGS. The CDR3 loop reads CALGEPLGAPLGDKLIF. CDR3 DNA sequence: TGTGCTCTTGGGGAACCCCTGGGGGCCCCCCTAGGCGATAAACTCATCTTT.